The 20 T cell receptor beta chains in this list originate from one sample, sequenced in a study of CDR3 diversity in severe acne. TCRdb itself ran the PCR reads through MiXCR, one entry per CDR3 protein. Here the sample spans more than 85,000 distinct CDR3 sequences, 49% being singletons. The material sequenced was blood. These receptors were collected from a male donor with severe acne vulgaris.

This rearrangement joins TRBV7-8 to TRBJ2-2; D is unresolved. Germline V gene lookup returns CDR1 SGHVS and CDR2 FQNEAQ. Trimming removed 5 bases from V and 7 bases from J, with 14 bases in between. This CDR3 is built from 14 residues. CDR3 nucleotides: TGTGCCAGCAGCGCAACGCCCTTTGGCGGGGAGCTGTTTTTT. Amino acid sequence: CASSATPFGGELFF.

Comments on this clonotype: One end of the junction fails to match germline, which may point to a read error. This chain uses TRBV29-1 with TRBJ2-6, with TRBD1 identical over 7 bases. The CDR3 has 17 residues. Germline CDR1 and CDR2: SQVTM and ANQGSEA. CDR3 in DNA: TGCAGCGTTGAAATCCGGGACAGCGACTCTGGGACCAACGTCCTGGCTTTC. Translating it yields CSVEIRDSDSGTNVLAF.

The J gene is TRBJ1-4, the V gene TRBV15; TRBD1 aligns across 7 bases. Germline V gene lookup returns CDR1 LNHNV and CDR2 YYDKDF (reference sequence). V lost 3 bases to trimming and J lost 5 bases; unmatched junction nucleotides: 12. The CDR3 runs to 17 residues. CDR3 region: CATSREIAGGINEKLFF. Here the CDR3 DNA reads TGTGCCACCAGCAGGGAGATAGCAGGGGGAATAAATGAAAAACTGTTTTTT.

As regards this clonotype: A single base separates this from a much larger clone, so it may be a read error. The chain is built from TRBV19 and TRBJ2-1, with 12 bases fitting TRBD2. The CDR3 runs 12 residues. V lost 5 bases to trimming and J lost 12 bases; unmatched junction nucleotides: 2. Germline-derived CDR1 and CDR2 are LNHDA and SQIVND (reference sequence). In DNA form, the CDR3 reads TGTGCCAGTAGTGCGACTAGCGGGAGGCAGTTCTTC. Amino acid sequence: CASSATSGRQFF.

CDR3 DNA: TGTGCCAGCAGCTTTGACGCTGAAGCTTTCTTT. It is translated as CASSFDAEAFF. The rearrangement joins TRBV11-2 to TRBJ1-1; no reliable D call. The germline V gene has CDR1 SGHAT and CDR2 FQNNGV. CDR3 length equals 11 residues. V was cut by 3 bases and J by 6 bases, with 5 bases left in between.

This clonotype turned up a few times. The rearrangement uses TRBV7-9 and TRBJ2-5; D gene uncertain. Trimming stripped 7 bases from V and 0 bases from J, with 12 bases between. CDR1 and CDR2 from the germline V gene are SEHNR and FQNEAQ (reference sequence). The CDR3 extends over 14 amino acids. CDR3 in DNA: TGTGCCAGCATCCCAACAGATAACCAAGAGACCCAGTACTTC. Translated: CASIPTDNQETQYF. Supplemented by reference TRBV7-9 and TRBJ2-5, the full variable domain reads DTGVSQNPRHKITKRGQNVTFRCDPISEHNRLYWYRQTLGQGPEFLTYFQNEAQLEKSRLLSDRFSAERPKGSFSTLEIQRTEQGDSAMYLCASIPTDNQETQYFGPGTRLLVL.

This clonotype came up many times. This CDR3 is CASSFLPTGELFF. In DNA form, the CDR3 reads TGTGCCAGCAGCTTCTTACCCACCGGGGAGCTGTTTTTT. This sequence joins TRBV11-2 and TRBJ2-2, with D unclear. This CDR3 has 13 amino acids. V lost 3 bases and J lost 4, with 6 bases in between. Germline assignment: CDR1 SGHAT and CDR2 FQNNGV.

A remark on this clonotype: The junction departs from the called germline gene at one end, perhaps through a read error. This chain joins TRBV14 and TRBJ2-3, with 7 bases identical to TRBD2. There are 16 residues in the CDR3. In germline, CDR1 is SGHDN, CDR2 FVKESK. The CDR3 DNA follows: TGTACCAGCAGCCAAGTCGTGGGAGGGCCGGTAGATACGCAGTATTTT. Protein: CTSSQVVGGPVDTQYF.

This clonotype was seen only a few times. The gene calls are TRBV10-3 and TRBJ1-2; D remains unclear. V was cut by 0 bases and J by 6 bases, with 11 bases left in between. The CDR3 extends over 14 amino acids. In germline, CDR1 is ENHRY, CDR2 SYGVKD. The CDR3 is CAISESGGQDGYTF. The DNA of the CDR3 is TGTGCCATCAGTGAGTCGGGAGGGCAGGATGGCTACACCTTC.

Concerning this clonotype itself: Being one base from a much bigger clone, this may be a read error. CDR3 in amino acids: CASSLRGEQFF. CDR3 coding DNA: TGCGCCAGCAGCTTGCGGGGCGAGCAGTTCTTC. The chain links TRBV5-1 to TRBJ2-1; D may match TRBD1 or TRBD2 (5 bases each). The CDR3 has 11 amino acids. Trimming shortened V by 1 base and J by 10 bases, and 6 bases separated the two germline ends. Germline-derived CDR1 and CDR2 are SGHRS and YFSETQ.

The sample holds many counts of this clonotype. The chain uses TRBV6-2 or TRBV6-3 and TRBJ2-7; a weak D match, TRBD1 (5 bases). The germline gives CDR1 MNHEY, CDR2 SVGEGT. The CDR3 sequence is 12 residues long. V lost 6 bases, J lost 3 bases, and 9 bases lay in between. The CDR3 DNA reads as TGTGCCAGCAGCCAAGGGGTCTACGAGCAGTACTTC. Translating gives CASSQGVYEQYF.

The V gene is TRBV15, the J gene TRBJ2-1; TRBD2 agrees at 13 bases. CDR3 length: 16 amino acids. After removal of 4 bases from V and 3 bases from J, the junction contained 3 bases not matched to a gene. Germline CDR1 LNHNV, CDR2 YYDKDF (reference sequence). DNA for the CDR3: TGTGCCACCAGCATTGGACTAGCGGGAGACTACAATGAGCAGTTCTTC. Its translation: CATSIGLAGDYNEQFF.

This chain uses TRBV29-1 with TRBJ2-1; TRBD2 aligns across 14 bases. The CDR3 is 17 amino acids. The V gene end was trimmed by 7 bases and the J gene end by 4 bases; junction bases not matched to a gene: 12. Looked up from germline, CDR1 is SQVTM and CDR2 is ANQGSEA. The DNA of the CDR3 is TGCAGCGCTAGGGGACTAGCGGGAGAGGGGAATTACAATGAGCAGTTCTTC. Translated, it gives CSARGLAGEGNYNEQFF.

The chain is built from TRBV24-1 and TRBJ2-2; no clear D gene. Trimming took 9 bases from V and 7 from J, leaving 8 bases between them. CDR3 length: 11 residues. The germline CDR1 and CDR2 sequences are KGHDR and SFDVKD. The CDR3 region is CATGLDGELFF. CDR3 coding DNA: TGTGCCACCGGTCTCGACGGGGAGCTGTTTTTT.

This clonotype was counted between two and nine times. This chain joins TRBV9 and TRBJ2-5; 7 nucleotides match TRBD2. CDR3 length equals 16 residues. Trimming at V came to 0 bases and at J to 5 bases, leaving 10 bases not matched to a gene. Germline loops: CDR1 SGDLS, CDR2 YYNGEE. The CDR3 here is CASSVEREAFWETQYF. CDR3 sequence (DNA): TGTGCCAGCAGCGTAGAACGGGAGGCCTTCTGGGAGACCCAGTACTTC.

The CDR3 loop reads CASSKPPSPLHF. The CDR3 DNA reads as TGTGCCAGCAGCAAGCCGCCGTCACCCCTCCACTTT. V usage is TRBV6-2 or TRBV6-3 and J usage is TRBJ1-6, with D unresolved. The CDR3 runs to 12 residues. V was shortened by 6 bases and J by 10 bases, with 10 bases between the two germline ends. In germline, CDR1 is MNHEY, CDR2 SVGEGT.

The chain employs TRBV29-1 and TRBJ2-5, with 9 bases that match TRBD1. Germline-derived CDR1 and CDR2 are SQVTM and ANQGSEA. After removal of 6 bases from V and 6 bases from J, the junction contained 11 bases not matched to a gene. This CDR3 contains 14 residues. DNA for the CDR3: TGCAGCGTAGATCCGACAGGGGGAGGGAAGACCCAGTACTTC. Amino acids: CSVDPTGGGKTQYF.

This clonotype appeared a few times. J is TRBJ1-5 and V is TRBV19; D remains unclear. The CDR3 is made up of 16 amino acids. Deletions cut 0 bases from V and 2 bases from J, with 11 bases between. Germline V lookup: CDR1 LNHDA, CDR2 SQIVND (reference sequence). CDR3 DNA sequence: TGTGCCAGTAGTATAGATTTACGGGAGGGCAATCAGCCCCAGCATTTT. Translation gives CASSIDLREGNQPQHF.

The count of this clonotype is one. CDR3 region: CASSESTGFLRYGYTF. CDR3 nucleotide sequence: TGCGCCAGCAGTGAGTCGACAGGGTTTCTTCGCTATGGCTACACCTTC. This chain uses TRBV10-2 with TRBJ1-2; 7 positions agree with TRBD1. The V segment lost 0 bases and the J segment 4 bases; nucleotides outside the gene matches: 8. Germline V gene lookup returns CDR1 WSHSY and CDR2 SAAADI. The CDR3 is made up of 16 amino acids.

This clonotype was seen ten or more times. The rearrangement uses TRBV11-3 and TRBJ2-3; D gene uncertain. V was shortened by 1 base and J by 4 bases, with 3 bases between the two germline ends. This CDR3 spans 12 amino acids. Germline V gives CDR1 SGHNT, CDR2 YENEEA. CDR3 nucleotide sequence: TGTGCCAGCAGCTTAGGGCCAGATACGCAGTATTTT. Its translation: CASSLGPDTQYF.